The rows below give T cell receptor beta chains drawn from one sample of a study of T cell responses to AZD1222 COVID-19 vaccine. The assay was immunoSEQ multiplex PCR, and TCRdb's table has in-frame clones only and misses some. There are about 100,000 clones in the sample; 70% to 90% occur only once, and over 4% lies in the top ten. The sequencing here drew on peripheral blood, taken on day 0 of MenACWY control vaccination. All receptors derive from an adult in good health. Both conserved end residues are part of each CDR3. The order of the fields is clone size, J gene, D gene, V gene, CDR3 DNA, CDR3 protein. A D gene is named only where the DNA matches it firmly. The size field is filled for only some rows; it gives once, few, many or a size class.

>.|TRBJ2-5|TRBD2|TRBV7-2
TGTGCCAGCAGCTCAGATGGACTAGCGGGAGAGACCCAGTACTTC
CASSSDGLAGETQYF
>.|TRBJ1-1|TRBD1|TRBV19
TGTGCCAGTAGTTGGACAGGGGGAGACACTGAAGCTTTCTTT
CASSWTGGDTEAFF
>few|TRBJ1-6|.|TRBV29-1
TGCAGCGCCCCCTTGGGGCAGGGAGATAATTCACCCCTCCACTTT
CSAPLGQGDNSPLHF
>.|TRBJ2-3|.|TRBV5-1
TGCGCCAGCAGCTTGAGGGGGTCAGCGGGGAGTACAGATACGCAGTATTTT
CASSLRGSAGSTDTQYF
>.|TRBJ1-3|.|TRBV7-9
TGTGCCAGCAGCCTGCTTGGGGTAAACACCATATATTTT
CASSLLGVNTIYF
>.|TRBJ2-5|TRBD2|TRBV27
TGTGCCAGCAGTTCTGACAGCGGGGGAAGGAGAAAAAGAGAGACCCAGTACTTC
CASSSDSGGRRKRETQYF
>.|TRBJ2-3|.|TRBV5-1
TGCGCCAGCAGCTTAAATCCAGGGGAGAGCACAGATACGCAGTATTTT
CASSLNPGESTDTQYF
>.|TRBJ2-7|.|TRBV5-1
TGCGCCAGCAGCTTGGAGGGGCTAGGGAGCAGCTACGAGCAGTACTTC
CASSLEGLGSSYEQYF
>.|TRBJ1-1|.|TRBV4-3
TGCGCCAGCAGCCAAGTTGGACAGATGAACACTGAAGCTTTCTTT
CASSQVGQMNTEAFF
>.|TRBJ2-2|.|TRBV7-9
TGTGCCAGCAGCTTATCTCCGAGCACCGGGGAGCTGTTTTTT
CASSLSPSTGELFF
>.|TRBJ1-2|TRBD1|TRBV28
TGTGCCAGCAGCCCCGTGACAGGGTTTGGCTACACCTTC
CASSPVTGFGYTF